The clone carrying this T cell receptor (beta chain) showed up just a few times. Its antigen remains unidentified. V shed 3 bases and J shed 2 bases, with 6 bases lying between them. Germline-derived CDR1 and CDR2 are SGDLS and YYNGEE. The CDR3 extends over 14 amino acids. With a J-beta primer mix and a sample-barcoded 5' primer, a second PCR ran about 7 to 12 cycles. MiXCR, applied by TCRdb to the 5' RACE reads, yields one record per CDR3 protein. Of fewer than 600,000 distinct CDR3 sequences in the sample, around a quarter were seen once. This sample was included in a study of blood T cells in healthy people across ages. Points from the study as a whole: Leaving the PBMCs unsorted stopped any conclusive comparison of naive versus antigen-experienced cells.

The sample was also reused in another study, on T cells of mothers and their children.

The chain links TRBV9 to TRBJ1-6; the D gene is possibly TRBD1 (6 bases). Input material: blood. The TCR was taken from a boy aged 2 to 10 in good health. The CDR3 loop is CASSGQAYNSPLHF. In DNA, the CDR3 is TGTGCCAGCAGCGGACAGGCCTATAATTCACCCCTCCACTTT.